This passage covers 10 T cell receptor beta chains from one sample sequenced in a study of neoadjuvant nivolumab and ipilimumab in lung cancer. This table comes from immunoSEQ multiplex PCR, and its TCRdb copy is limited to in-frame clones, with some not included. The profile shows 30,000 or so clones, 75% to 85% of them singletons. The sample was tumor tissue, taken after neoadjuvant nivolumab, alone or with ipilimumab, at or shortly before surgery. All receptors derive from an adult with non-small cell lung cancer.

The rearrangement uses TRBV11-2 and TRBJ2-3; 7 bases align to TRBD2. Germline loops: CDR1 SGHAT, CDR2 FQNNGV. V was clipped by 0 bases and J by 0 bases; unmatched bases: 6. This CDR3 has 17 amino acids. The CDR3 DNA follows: TGTGCCAGCAGCTTAGAACCGGGAGGAACTAGCACAGATACGCAGTATTTT. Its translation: CASSLEPGGTSTDTQYF.

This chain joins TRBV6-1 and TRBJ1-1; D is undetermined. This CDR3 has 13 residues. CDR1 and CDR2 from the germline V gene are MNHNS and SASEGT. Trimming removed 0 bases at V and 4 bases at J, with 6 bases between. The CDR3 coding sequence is TGTGCCAGCAGTGAAGCCAGCTTCACTGAAGCTTTCTTT. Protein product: CASSEASFTEAFF.

CDR3 nucleotides: TGTGCCAGCAGCTTATATGGGCGGGCCGCGGGGGAGGATACGCAGTATTTT. Its protein is CASSLYGRAAGEDTQYF. The rearrangement links TRBV7-9 to TRBJ2-3, with TRBD2 identical over 7 bases. The V gene's germline CDR1 is SEHNR and CDR2 FQNEAQ (reference sequence). The CDR3 contains 17 residues. V lost 2 bases and J lost 6; bases outside the gene matches: 14.

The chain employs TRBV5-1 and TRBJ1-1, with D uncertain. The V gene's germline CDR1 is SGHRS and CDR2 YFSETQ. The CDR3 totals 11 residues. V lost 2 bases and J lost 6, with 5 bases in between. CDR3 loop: CASSFGAEAFF. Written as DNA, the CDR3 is TGCGCCAGCAGCTTTGGGGCTGAAGCTTTCTTT.

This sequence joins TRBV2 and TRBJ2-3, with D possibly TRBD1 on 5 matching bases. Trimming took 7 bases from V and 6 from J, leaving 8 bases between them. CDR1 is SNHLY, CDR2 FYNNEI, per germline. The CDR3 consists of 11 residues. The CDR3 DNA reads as TGTGCCAGCAAGGGGAAGGATACGCAGTATTTT. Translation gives CASKGKDTQYF.

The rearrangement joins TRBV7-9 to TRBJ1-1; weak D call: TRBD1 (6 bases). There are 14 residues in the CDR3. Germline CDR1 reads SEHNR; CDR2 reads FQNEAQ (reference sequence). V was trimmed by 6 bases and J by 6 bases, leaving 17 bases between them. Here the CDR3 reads CASSLQGLGAEAFF. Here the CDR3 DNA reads TGTGCCAGCAGTCTACAGGGTCTCGGCGCTGAAGCTTTCTTT. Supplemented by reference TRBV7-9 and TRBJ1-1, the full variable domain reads DTGVSQNPRHKITKRGQNVTFRCDPISEHNRLYWYRQTLGQGPEFLTYFQNEAQLEKSRLLSDRFSAERPKGSFSTLEIQRTEQGDSAMYLCASSLQGLGAEAFFGQGTRLTVV.

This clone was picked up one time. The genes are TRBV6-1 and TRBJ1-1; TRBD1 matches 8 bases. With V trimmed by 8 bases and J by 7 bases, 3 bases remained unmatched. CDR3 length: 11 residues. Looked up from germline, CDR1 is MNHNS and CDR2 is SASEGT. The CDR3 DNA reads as TGTGCCAGCCAGGGGGCGGTTGAAGCTTTCTTT. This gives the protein CASQGAVEAFF.

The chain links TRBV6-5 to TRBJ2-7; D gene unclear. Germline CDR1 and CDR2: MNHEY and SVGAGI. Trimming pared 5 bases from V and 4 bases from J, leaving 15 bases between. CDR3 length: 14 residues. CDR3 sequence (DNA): TGTGCCAGCAGTAACCAACGGACGTCGTACGAGCAGTACTTC. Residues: CASSNQRTSYEQYF.

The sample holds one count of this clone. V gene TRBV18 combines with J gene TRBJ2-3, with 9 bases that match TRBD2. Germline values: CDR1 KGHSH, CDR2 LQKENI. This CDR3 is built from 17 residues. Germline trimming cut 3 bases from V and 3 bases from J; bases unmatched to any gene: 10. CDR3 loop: CASSPYGEREDTDTQYF. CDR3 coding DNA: TGTGCCAGCTCACCCTACGGGGAGCGGGAGGATACAGATACGCAGTATTTT.

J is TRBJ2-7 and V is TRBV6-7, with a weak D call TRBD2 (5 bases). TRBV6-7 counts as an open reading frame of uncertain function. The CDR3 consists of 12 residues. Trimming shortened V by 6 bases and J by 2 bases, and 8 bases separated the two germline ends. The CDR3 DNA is TGTGCCAGCAGAGGAGGACCCTACGAGCAGTACTTC. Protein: CASRGGPYEQYF.